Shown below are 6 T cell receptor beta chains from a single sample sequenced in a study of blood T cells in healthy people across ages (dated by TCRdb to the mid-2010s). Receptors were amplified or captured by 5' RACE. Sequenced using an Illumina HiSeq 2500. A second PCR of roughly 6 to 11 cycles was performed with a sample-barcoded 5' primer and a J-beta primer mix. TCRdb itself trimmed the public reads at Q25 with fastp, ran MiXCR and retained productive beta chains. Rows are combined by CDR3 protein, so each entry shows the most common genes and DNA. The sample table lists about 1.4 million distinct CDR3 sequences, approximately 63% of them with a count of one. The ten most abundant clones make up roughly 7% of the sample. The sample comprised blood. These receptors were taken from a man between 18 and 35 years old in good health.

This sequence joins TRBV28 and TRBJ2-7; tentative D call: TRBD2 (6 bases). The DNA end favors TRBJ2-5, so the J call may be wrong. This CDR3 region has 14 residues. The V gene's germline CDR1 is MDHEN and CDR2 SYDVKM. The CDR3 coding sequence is TGTGCCAGCAGATATAGACTAGGCCAAGAGACCCAGTACTTC. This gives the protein CASRYRLGQETQYF.

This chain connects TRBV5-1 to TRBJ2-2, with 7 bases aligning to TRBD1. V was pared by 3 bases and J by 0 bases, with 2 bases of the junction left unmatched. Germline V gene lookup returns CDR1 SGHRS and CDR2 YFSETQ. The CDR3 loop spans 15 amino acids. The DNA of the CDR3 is TGCGCCAGCAGCTCGACAGGGACGAACACCGGGGAGCTGTTTTTT. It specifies CASSSTGTNTGELFF.

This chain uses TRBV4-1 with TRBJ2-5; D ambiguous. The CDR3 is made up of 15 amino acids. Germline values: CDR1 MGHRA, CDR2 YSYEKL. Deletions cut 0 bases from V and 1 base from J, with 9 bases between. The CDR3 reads CASSQEGPIQETQYF. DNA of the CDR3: TGCGCCAGCAGCCAAGAGGGCCCGATCCAAGAGACCCAGTACTTC.

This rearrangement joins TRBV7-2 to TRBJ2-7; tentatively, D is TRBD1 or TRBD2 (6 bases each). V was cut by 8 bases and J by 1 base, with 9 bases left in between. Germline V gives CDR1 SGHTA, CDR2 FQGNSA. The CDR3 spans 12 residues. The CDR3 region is CASGGLSYEQYF. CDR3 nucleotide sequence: TGTGCCAGCGGGGGGCTTTCCTACGAGCAGTACTTC.

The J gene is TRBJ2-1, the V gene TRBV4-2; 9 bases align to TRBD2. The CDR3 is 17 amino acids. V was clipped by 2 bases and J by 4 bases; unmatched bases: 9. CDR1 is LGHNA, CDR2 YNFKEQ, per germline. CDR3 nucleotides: TGTGCCAGCAGCCAACGACCTCTAGCGGGGCGTTACAATGAGCAGTTCTTC. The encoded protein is CASSQRPLAGRYNEQFF.

In DNA form, the CDR3 reads TGTGCCAGCAGTCCGTTTGGGGGGGGGAAGAACACCGGGGAGCTGTTTTTT. It yields the protein CASSPFGGGKNTGELFF. This chain links TRBV27 with TRBJ2-2, with 7 bases aligning to TRBD2. The ends lost 5 bases at V and 1 base at J; junction bases unmatched: 10. The CDR3 is made up of 17 amino acids. Per the germline V gene, CDR1 is MNHEY and CDR2 is SMNVEV (reference sequence).